One sample yielded the 32 T cell receptor beta chains listed below, sequenced in a study of beta chain features in type 1 diabetes. These receptors lack a known antigen. General observations from the study: In every one of the four CD4+ subsets, TCRB CDR3s were moderately but significantly shorter in Type 1 diabetes patients.

Sequenced material consisted of expressed TCRB transcripts (all of the isolated RNA was reverse transcribed). TCRdb keeps only in-frame clones here, not all; method: immunoSEQ multiplex PCR. In the table there are about 25,000 clones, roughly half of which are singletons. The sample was stem cell memory CD4+ T cells from blood. All receptors derive from a man younger than 40 with type 1 diabetes.

The chain has TRBV5-1 and TRBJ2-7; 9 positions match TRBD1. The CDR3 consists of 15 residues. Germline-derived CDR1 and CDR2 are SGHRS and YFSETQ. The V and J ends lost 7 bases and 3 bases, in that order; junction bases with no gene match: 11. CDR3 nucleotides: TGCGCCAGCCATAACCCGGGACAGGGTGACTACGAGCAGTACTTC. Its translation: CASHNPGQGDYEQYF.

A few counts support this clone. CDR3 nucleotides: TGTGCCAGCAGCCAAAGGCTTCGACAACCGGGGGAACAGTATTTT. Translation: CASSQRLRQPGEQYF. The rearrangement links TRBV7-9 to TRBJ2-3; D possibly corresponds to TRBD2 (6 bases). With 5 bases removed from V and 12 bases from J, the gap between germline ends came to 24 bases. This CDR3 comprises 15 residues. Per germline, CDR1 SEHNR and CDR2 FQNEAQ (reference sequence).

The chain carries TRBV27 and TRBJ2-3, with TRBD1 matching over 9 bases. The CDR3 runs to 15 residues. V lost 6 bases, J lost 1 base, and 5 bases stayed unmatched. Germline V CDR1 and CDR2: MNHEY, SMNVEV (reference sequence). The CDR3, as DNA: TGTGCCAGCAGCTACAGGGGGCTGGGCACAGATACGCAGTATTTT. It yields the protein CASSYRGLGTDTQYF.

V gene TRBV25-1 combines with J gene TRBJ2-1; tentative D call: TRBD1 (6 bases). The V gene lost 2 bases and the J gene lost 7 bases, with 21 bases spanning the gap. The CDR3 is 17 amino acids. Germline loops: CDR1 MGHDK, CDR2 SYGVNS. The CDR3 is CASSEVVGTTQGNEQFF. In DNA form, the CDR3 reads TGTGCCAGCAGTGAAGTAGTAGGGACAACTCAGGGGAATGAGCAGTTCTTC.

The rearrangement uses TRBV6-5 and TRBJ2-2; perhaps TRBD2 as D (6 bases). Trimming shortened V by 8 bases and J by 7 bases, and 14 bases separated the two germline ends. This CDR3 is built from 13 residues. Germline V lookup: CDR1 MNHEY, CDR2 SVGAGI. The CDR3 protein is CASHPAGHGELFF. The CDR3 DNA sequence: TGTGCCAGCCACCCCGCGGGGCACGGGGAGCTGTTTTTT.

The gene calls are TRBV21-1 and TRBJ2-3; TRBD2 is the table's D call and was not checked against the DNA. TRBV21-1 is marked as a pseudogene. The CDR3 sequence is 14 residues long. CDR3 residues: CASSGLAGTDTQYF. The CDR3 coding sequence is TGTGCCAGCAGCGGACTAGCGGGCACAGATACGCAGTATTTT.

The V and J genes are TRBV5-1 and TRBJ2-1; the match to TRBD2 covers 9 bases. CDR3 length equals 14 residues. With 2 bases clipped from V and 10 bases from J, the junction kept 7 bases outside the gene matches. Germline CDR1 reads SGHRS; CDR2 reads YFSETQ. For the CDR3, the DNA is TGCGCCAGCAGCTTCAGTCCGCGGGGGGGAGAGCAGTTCTTC. Amino acids: CASSFSPRGGEQFF.

J is TRBJ1-2 and V is TRBV6-6; possible D gene TRBD1, 6 bases. CDR1 and CDR2 from the germline V gene are MNHNY and SVGAGI (reference sequence). The CDR3 length is 13 residues. The V gene lost 5 bases and the J gene lost 4 bases, with 11 bases spanning the gap. The CDR3 is CASSLGAIYGYTF. Written as DNA, the CDR3 is TGTGCCAGCAGTCTGGGGGCCATCTATGGCTACACCTTC.

The V and J genes are TRBV9 and TRBJ2-5; 12 bases match TRBD1. Germline V gene lookup returns CDR1 SGDLS and CDR2 YYNGEE. The CDR3 sequence is 15 residues long. Trimming cost V 3 bases and J 4 bases; bases outside gene matches: 4. CDR3 nucleotides: TGTGCCAGCAGCGACCGGGACAGGGGGCCAGAGACCCAGTACTTC. It yields the protein CASSDRDRGPETQYF.

This sequence joins TRBV6-1 and TRBJ1-2; the match to TRBD1 covers 7 bases. This CDR3 is 15 amino acids long. V was clipped by 1 base and J by 0 bases; unmatched bases: 2. CDR1 is MNHNS and CDR2 is SASEGT in the germline V gene. The CDR3 loop is CASSEGQGTNYGYTF. CDR3 in DNA: TGTGCCAGCAGTGAAGGACAGGGAACTAACTATGGCTACACCTTC.

In its sample, this clone was seen a few times. The chain is built from TRBV30 and TRBJ1-5, with D perhaps TRBD1 (5 bases). The CDR3 spans 13 residues. Trimming shortened V by 2 bases and J by 6 bases, and 11 bases separated the two germline ends. Looked up from germline, CDR1 is GTSNPN and CDR2 is SVGIG (reference sequence). The CDR3 loop reads CAWSRGEGQPQHF. As DNA, the CDR3 is TGTGCCTGGAGTCGGGGGGAGGGTCAGCCCCAGCATTTT. The variable domain in full, completed from reference TRBV30 and TRBJ1-5, reads SQTIHQWPATLVQPVGSPLSLECTVEGTSNPNLYWYRQAAGRGLQLLFYSVGIGQISSEVPQNLSASRPQDRQFILSSKKLLLSDSGFYLCAWSRGEGQPQHFGDGTRLSIL.

The chain carries TRBV7-9 and TRBJ2-5, with no clear D. The CDR3 loop spans 14 amino acids. Trimming left V 2 bases short and J 1 base short, with 8 bases between. Germline V gene data show CDR1 as SEHNR and CDR2 as FQNEAQ (reference sequence). The CDR3 DNA reads TGTGCCAGCAGCTTAAGGAGTCTCCAAGAGACCCAGTACTTC. It encodes CASSLRSLQETQYF.

This clone was recorded a few times. The chain is built from TRBV6-4 and TRBJ1-2; no clear D. This CDR3 spans 12 amino acids. V lost 3 bases and J 9 bases, leaving 11 bases between the germline ends. The germline V gene encodes CDR1 MRHNA and CDR2 SNTAGT. CDR3 amino acids: CASSDLSLRYTF. The DNA of the CDR3 is TGTGCCAGCAGTGATCTTTCTCTCCGCTACACCTTC.

This clone was counted a few times. This chain links TRBV11-1 with TRBJ1-1, with a weak D call TRBD1 (6 bases). The V end was cut by 4 bases, the J end by 4 bases, with 16 bases between. Looked up from germline, CDR1 is SGHAT and CDR2 is FQDESV (reference sequence). The CDR3 consists of 15 residues. The CDR3 DNA reads TGTGCCAGCAGCTCTCCCACGGGACACCTCACTGAAGCTTTCTTT. Protein: CASSSPTGHLTEAFF.

This clone was detected only a few times. A junction boundary mismatches the germline segment, possibly from a read error. The rearrangement joins TRBV2 to TRBJ2-6; D is perhaps TRBD2 (5 bases). This CDR3 has 15 amino acids. Germline CDR1 reads SNHLY; CDR2 reads FYNNEI. The CDR3 nucleotides read TGTGCCAGCAGTCAAGCGGAGGCTGGGGCCAACGTCCTGACTTTC. Amino acids: CASSQAEAGANVLTF. Together with reference TRBV2 and TRBJ2-6, the CDR3 gives the full variable domain: EPEVTQTPSHQVTQMGQEVILRCVPISNHLYFYWYRQILGQKVEFLVSFYNNEISEKSEIFDDQFSVERPDGSNFTLKIRSTKLEDSAMYFCASSQAEAGANVLTFGAGSRLTVL.

CDR3 sequence (DNA): TGTGCCAGCAGCTTGGGAGGGAATGCCTACGAGCAGTACTTC. It is translated as CASSLGGNAYEQYF. This chain connects TRBV5-4 to TRBJ2-7; a possible D gene is TRBD2 (5 bases). The CDR3 sequence is 14 residues long. Germline values: CDR1 SGHNT, CDR2 YYREEE (reference sequence). V lost 0 bases, J lost 2 bases, and 9 bases lay in between. Supplemented by reference TRBV5-4 and TRBJ2-7, the full variable domain reads ETGVTQSPTHLIKTRGQQVTLRCSSQSGHNTVSWYQQALGQGPQFIFQYYREEENGRGNFPPRFSGLQFPNYSSELNVNALELDDSALYLCASSLGGNAYEQYFGPGTRLTVT.

The chain combines TRBV28 with TRBJ1-5; D is perhaps TRBD1 (6 bases). Germline V CDR1 and CDR2: MDHEN, SYDVKM. This CDR3 is 14 amino acids long. The germline V and J ends were trimmed by 5 bases and 4 bases, with 12 bases remaining between them. CDR3 nucleotide sequence: TGTGCCAGCAGTGTGACAGGTAATAATCAGCCCCAGCATTTT. Its protein product is CASSVTGNNQPQHF.

The chain couples TRBV2 to TRBJ1-1; D unresolved. The CDR3 sequence is 14 residues long. Between the trimmed V and J ends, which lost 3 bases and 1 base, there was a span of 9 bases. Germline V gene sequence: CDR1 SNHLY, CDR2 FYNNEI. The CDR3, as DNA: TGTGCCAGCAGTGAGCTGGGCTCGAACACTGAAGCTTTCTTT. Translating it yields CASSELGSNTEAFF.

V gene TRBV2 combines with J gene TRBJ2-5; TRBD2 is a possible D gene (6 bases). Germline CDR1 SNHLY, CDR2 FYNNEI. The CDR3 totals 14 residues. V was shortened by 0 bases and J by 5 bases, with 10 bases between the two germline ends. CDR3 sequence (DNA): TGTGCCAGCAGTGAAGCCACTAGCTGGGAGACCCAGTACTTC. It specifies CASSEATSWETQYF. Full variable domain (outside the CDR3, taken from reference TRBV2 and TRBJ2-5): EPEVTQTPSHQVTQMGQEVILRCVPISNHLYFYWYRQILGQKVEFLVSFYNNEISEKSEIFDDQFSVERPDGSNFTLKIRSTKLEDSAMYFCASSEATSWETQYFGPGTRLLVL.

A few counts support this clone. The chain carries TRBV18 and TRBJ1-6; D may be TRBD1 (5 bases). Germline loops: CDR1 KGHSH, CDR2 LQKENI. This CDR3 region has 13 residues. V gave up 6 bases and J gave up 10 bases, with 13 bases separating them. In DNA form, the CDR3 reads TGTGCCAGCTCGACTCAGGGAATCTCACCCCTCCACTTT. As protein: CASSTQGISPLHF.

The chain links TRBV10-1 to TRBJ1-2; D remains unclear. Per germline, CDR1 WNHNN and CDR2 SYGVQD (reference sequence). The CDR3 covers 16 residues. V was cut by 0 bases and J by 6 bases, with 17 bases left in between. The CDR3 DNA follows: TGCGCCAGCAGTGAGTCGAGAGGGAAGGGTCGGGATGGCTACACCTTC. Protein product: CASSESRGKGRDGYTF.

The V call is TRBV19, the J call TRBJ2-1; D may be TRBD2 (5 bases). Germline V gene sequence: CDR1 LNHDA, CDR2 SQIVND (reference sequence). The ends were cut back, 6 bases at V and 4 bases at J, with 16 bases in the middle. The CDR3 totals 15 residues. This chain's CDR3 is CASRPWRNEYNEQFF. Written as DNA, the CDR3 is TGTGCCAGTAGGCCTTGGAGGAATGAGTACAATGAGCAGTTCTTC. Supplemented by reference TRBV19 and TRBJ2-1, the full variable domain reads DGGITQSPKYLFRKEGQNVTLSCEQNLNHDAMYWYRQDPGQGLRLIYYSQIVNDFQKGDIAEGYSVSREKKESFPLTVTSAQKNPTAFYLCASRPWRNEYNEQFFGPGTRLTVL.

This chain uses TRBV5-4 with TRBJ2-7; 7 bases fit TRBD1. The CDR3 sequence is 14 residues long. Per germline, CDR1 SGHNT and CDR2 YYREEE (reference sequence). Losses at the gene ends were 3 bases for V and 2 bases for J; bases not matched to a gene: 5. CDR3 sequence (DNA): TGTGCCAGCAGCTCTCAGGGGGTTCCCTACGAGCAGTACTTC. It is translated as CASSSQGVPYEQYF.

The chain has TRBV5-4 and TRBJ2-1; 10 bases align to TRBD2. Germline V CDR1 and CDR2: SGHNT, YYREEE (reference sequence). V gave up 1 base and J gave up 2 bases; unmatched junction bases: 0. CDR3 size: 15 residues. CDR3 sequence (DNA): TGTGCCAGCAGCTTGACTAGCGGGGCCTACAATGAGCAGTTCTTC. Its translation: CASSLTSGAYNEQFF.

This clone has a single count. This rearrangement joins TRBV7-9 to TRBJ1-2; 7 bases are shared with TRBD1. V trimming: 5 bases; J trimming: 4 bases; junction bases outside the gene matches: 19. The CDR3 runs 18 residues. Per germline, CDR1 SEHNR and CDR2 FQNEAQ (reference sequence). The CDR3 reads CASSRTPVLTGLVYGYTF. CDR3 nucleotides: TGTGCCAGCAGCCGCACCCCCGTCTTGACAGGGCTCGTCTATGGCTACACCTTC.

The V gene is TRBV18, the J gene TRBJ1-1; D is undetermined. Germline V lookup: CDR1 KGHSH, CDR2 LQKENI. The CDR3 totals 13 residues. V dropped 6 bases and J dropped 4 bases, with 12 bases sitting between them. CDR3 in DNA: TGTGCCAGCTCGCCGATTGAGGGCACTGAAGCTTTCTTT. As protein: CASSPIEGTEAFF.

The V and J genes are TRBV19 and TRBJ1-1; 7 bases are a match to TRBD1. V trimming: 4 bases; J trimming: 4 bases; junction bases outside the gene matches: 6. The CDR3 totals 14 residues. Germline CDR1 reads LNHDA; CDR2 reads SQIVND (reference sequence). The CDR3 here is CASSRTGGSTEAFF. The CDR3 bases are TGTGCCAGTAGTAGGACAGGAGGGAGCACTGAAGCTTTCTTT.

The chain combines TRBV11-2 with TRBJ2-7; D possibly corresponds to TRBD1 (6 bases). Germline CDR1 is SGHAT and CDR2 is FQNNGV. The CDR3 totals 14 residues. V was cut by 0 bases and J by 4 bases, with 10 bases left in between. The CDR3 loop reads CASSLDRGFYEQYF. CDR3 nucleotides: TGTGCCAGCAGCTTAGACAGGGGCTTTTACGAGCAGTACTTC.

The chain has TRBV6-6 and TRBJ2-1; 7 positions match TRBD2. Germline CDR1 MNHNY, CDR2 SVGAGI (reference sequence). Losses at the gene ends were 4 bases for V and 7 bases for J; bases not matched to a gene: 4. CDR3 size: 13 residues. The CDR3: CASSSGRTNEQFF. The CDR3 DNA reads TGTGCCAGCAGTTCCGGGAGGACTAATGAGCAGTTCTTC.

This clone turned up a few times. The gene calls are TRBV6-1 and TRBJ2-5, with TRBD1 matching 7 bases. The germline CDR1 and CDR2 sequences are MNHNS and SASEGT. The CDR3 consists of 16 residues. Trimming removed 4 bases from V and 2 bases from J; junction bases left unmatched: 10. The CDR3: CASSVFGDRGQETQYF. The CDR3, as DNA: TGTGCCAGCAGTGTGTTTGGGGACAGAGGGCAAGAGACCCAGTACTTC.

This clone was counted a few times. This chain uses TRBV2 with TRBJ1-1; TRBD1 agrees at 7 bases. Trimming at V came to 11 bases and at J to 4 bases, leaving 10 bases not matched to a gene. CDR1 and CDR2 from the germline V gene are SNHLY and FYNNEI. The CDR3 is made up of 13 amino acids. The CDR3 DNA reads TGTGCCGGTCGACAGGGTCGGGTCACTGAAGCTTTCTTT. It yields the protein CAGRQGRVTEAFF.

V is TRBV25-1 and J is TRBJ1-1; 7 bases line up with TRBD1. After removal of 6 bases from V and 8 bases from J, the junction contained 15 bases not matched to a gene. This CDR3 comprises 15 residues. Germline CDR1 MGHDK, CDR2 SYGVNS. In nucleotides, the CDR3 is TGTGCCAGCAGCCAAGCCGAGGCAGGGGGATCCGAAGCTTTCTTT. Translated, it gives CASSQAEAGGSEAFF.